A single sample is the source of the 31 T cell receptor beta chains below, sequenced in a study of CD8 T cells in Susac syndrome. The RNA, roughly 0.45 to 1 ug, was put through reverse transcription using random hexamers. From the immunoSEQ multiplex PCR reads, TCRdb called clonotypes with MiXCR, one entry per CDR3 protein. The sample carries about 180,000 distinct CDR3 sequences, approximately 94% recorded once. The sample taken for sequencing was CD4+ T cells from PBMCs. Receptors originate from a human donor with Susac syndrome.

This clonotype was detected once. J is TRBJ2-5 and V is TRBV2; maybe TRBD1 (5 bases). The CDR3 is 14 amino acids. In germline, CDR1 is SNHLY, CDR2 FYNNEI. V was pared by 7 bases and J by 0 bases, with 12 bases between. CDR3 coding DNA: TGTGCCAGCATTCCCAGGGCCAACCAAGAGACCCAGTACTTC. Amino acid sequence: CASIPRANQETQYF.

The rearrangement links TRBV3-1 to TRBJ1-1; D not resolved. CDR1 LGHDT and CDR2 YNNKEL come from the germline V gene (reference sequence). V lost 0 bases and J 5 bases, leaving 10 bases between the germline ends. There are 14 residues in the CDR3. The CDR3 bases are TGTGCCAGCAGCCAAGATTGGGGAGGGACTGAAGCTTTCTTT. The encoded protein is CASSQDWGGTEAFF. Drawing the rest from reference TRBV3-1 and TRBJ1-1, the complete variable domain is DTAVSQTPKYLVTQMGNDKSIKCEQNLGHDTMYWYKQDSKKFLKIMFSYNNKELIINETVPNRFSPKSPDKAHLNLHINSLELGDSAVYFCASSQDWGGTEAFFGQGTRLTVV.

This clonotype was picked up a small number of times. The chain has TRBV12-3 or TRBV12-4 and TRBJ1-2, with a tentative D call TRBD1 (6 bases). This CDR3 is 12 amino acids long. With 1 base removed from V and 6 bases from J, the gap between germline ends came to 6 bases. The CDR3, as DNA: TGTGCCAGCAGTTTAGGGGGGCATGGCTACACCTTC. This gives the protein CASSLGGHGYTF.

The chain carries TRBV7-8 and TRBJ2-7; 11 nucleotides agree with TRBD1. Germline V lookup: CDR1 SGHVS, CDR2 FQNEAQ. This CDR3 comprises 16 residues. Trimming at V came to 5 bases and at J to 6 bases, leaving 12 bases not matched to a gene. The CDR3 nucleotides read TGTGCCAGCAGCGAACTCAACCGGGGACAGGGGGGCGAGCAGTACTTC. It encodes CASSELNRGQGGEQYF.

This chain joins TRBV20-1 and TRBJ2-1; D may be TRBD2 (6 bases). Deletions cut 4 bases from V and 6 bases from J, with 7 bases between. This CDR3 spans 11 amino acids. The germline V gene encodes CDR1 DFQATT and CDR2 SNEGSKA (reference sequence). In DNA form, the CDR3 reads TGCAGTGCTACGGGGGTCAATGAGCAGTTCTTC. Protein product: CSATGVNEQFF.

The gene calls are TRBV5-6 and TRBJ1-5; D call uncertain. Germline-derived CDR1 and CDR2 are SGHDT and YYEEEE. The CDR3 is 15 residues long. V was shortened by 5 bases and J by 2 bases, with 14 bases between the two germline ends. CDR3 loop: CASSSGQRGNQPQHF. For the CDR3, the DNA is TGTGCCAGCAGTTCGGGCCAACGGGGCAATCAGCCCCAGCATTTT. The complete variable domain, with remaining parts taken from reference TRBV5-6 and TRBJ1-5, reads DAGVTQSPTHLIKTRGQQVTLRCSPKSGHDTVSWYQQALGQGPQFIFQYYEEEERQRGNFPDRFSGHQFPNYSSELNVNALLLGDSALYLCASSSGQRGNQPQHFGDGTRLSIL.

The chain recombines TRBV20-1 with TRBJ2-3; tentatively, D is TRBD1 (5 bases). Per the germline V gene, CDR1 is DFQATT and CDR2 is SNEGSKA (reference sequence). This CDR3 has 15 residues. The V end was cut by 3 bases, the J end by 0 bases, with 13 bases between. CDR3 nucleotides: TGCAGTGCTAGCCGGACGGACACTAGCACAGATACGCAGTATTTT. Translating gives CSASRTDTSTDTQYF.

CDR3 residues: CASSPERGETQYF. CDR3 DNA: TGTGCCAGCTCACCAGAAAGGGGAGAGACCCAGTACTTC. The chain has TRBV18 and TRBJ2-5; D perhaps matches TRBD1 (5 bases). The CDR3 is 13 residues long. Germline CDR1 reads KGHSH; CDR2 reads LQKENI. The V gene lost 2 bases and the J gene lost 4 bases, with 8 bases spanning the gap.

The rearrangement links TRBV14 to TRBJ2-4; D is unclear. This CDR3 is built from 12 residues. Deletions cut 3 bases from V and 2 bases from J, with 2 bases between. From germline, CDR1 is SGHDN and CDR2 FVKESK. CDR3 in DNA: TGTGCCAGCAGCCATACCAAAAACATTCAGTACTTC. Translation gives CASSHTKNIQYF.

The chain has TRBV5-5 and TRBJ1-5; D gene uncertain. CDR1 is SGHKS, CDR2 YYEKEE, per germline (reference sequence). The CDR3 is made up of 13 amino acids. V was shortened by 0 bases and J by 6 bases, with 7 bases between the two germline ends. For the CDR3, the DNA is TGTGCCAGCAGCTTGGCGCTGGGTCAGCCCCAGCATTTT. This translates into CASSLALGQPQHF.

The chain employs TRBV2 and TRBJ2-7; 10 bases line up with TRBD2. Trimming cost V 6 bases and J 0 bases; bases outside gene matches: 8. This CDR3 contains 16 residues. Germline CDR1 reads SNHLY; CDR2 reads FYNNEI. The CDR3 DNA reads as TGTGCCAGCAGGGCGGATAGCGGGGGGAACTCCTACGAGCAGTACTTC. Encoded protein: CASRADSGGNSYEQYF.

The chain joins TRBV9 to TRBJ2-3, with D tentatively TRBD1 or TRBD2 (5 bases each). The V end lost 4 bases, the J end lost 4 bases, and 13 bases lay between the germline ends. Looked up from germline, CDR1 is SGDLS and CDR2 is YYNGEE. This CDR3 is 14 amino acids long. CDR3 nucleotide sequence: TGTGCCAGCAGCCCAGAGGGGCAGTCAGATACGCAGTATTTT. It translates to CASSPEGQSDTQYF.

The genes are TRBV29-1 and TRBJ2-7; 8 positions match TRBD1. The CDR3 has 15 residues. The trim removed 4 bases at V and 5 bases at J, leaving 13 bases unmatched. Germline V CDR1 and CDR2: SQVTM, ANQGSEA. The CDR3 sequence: CSVGRSGQGDHEQYF. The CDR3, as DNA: TGCAGCGTTGGACGCTCCGGACAGGGAGACCACGAGCAGTACTTC.

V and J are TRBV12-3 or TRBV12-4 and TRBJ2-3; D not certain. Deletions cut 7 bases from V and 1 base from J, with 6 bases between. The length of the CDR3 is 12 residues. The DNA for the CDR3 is TGTGCCAGCAAGGACGGCACAGATACGCAGTATTTT. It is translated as CASKDGTDTQYF.

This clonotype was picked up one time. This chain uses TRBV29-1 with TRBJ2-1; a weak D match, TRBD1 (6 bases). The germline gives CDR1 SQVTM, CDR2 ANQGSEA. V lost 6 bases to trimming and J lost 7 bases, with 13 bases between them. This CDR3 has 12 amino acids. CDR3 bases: TGCAGCGTCGTAACAGGGTTTAATGAGCAGTTCTTC. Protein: CSVVTGFNEQFF.

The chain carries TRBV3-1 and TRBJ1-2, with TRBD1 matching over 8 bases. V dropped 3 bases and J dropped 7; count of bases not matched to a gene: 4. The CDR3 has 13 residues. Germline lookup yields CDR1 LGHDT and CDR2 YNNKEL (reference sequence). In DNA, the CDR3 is TGTGCCAGCAGCCAGGCAGGGGGCCTTGGCTACACCTTC. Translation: CASSQAGGLGYTF.

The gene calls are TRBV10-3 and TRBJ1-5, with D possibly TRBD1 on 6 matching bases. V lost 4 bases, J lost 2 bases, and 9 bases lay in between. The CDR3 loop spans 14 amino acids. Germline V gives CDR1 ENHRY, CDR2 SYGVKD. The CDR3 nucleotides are TGTGCCATCAGTGTATCAGGGGGCAATCAGCCCCAGCATTTT. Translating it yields CAISVSGGNQPQHF.

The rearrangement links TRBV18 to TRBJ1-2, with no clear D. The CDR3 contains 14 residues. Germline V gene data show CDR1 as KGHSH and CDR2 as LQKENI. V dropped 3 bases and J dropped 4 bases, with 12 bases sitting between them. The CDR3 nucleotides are TGTGCCAGCTCACCTTCAAAACAGTCCTATGGCTACACCTTC. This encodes CASSPSKQSYGYTF.

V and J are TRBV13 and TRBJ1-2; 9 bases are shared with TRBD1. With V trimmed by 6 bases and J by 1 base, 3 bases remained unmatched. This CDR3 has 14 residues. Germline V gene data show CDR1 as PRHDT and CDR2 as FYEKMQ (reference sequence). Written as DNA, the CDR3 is TGTGCCAGCAGGGGGACAGGGATTAACTATGGCTACACCTTC. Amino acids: CASRGTGINYGYTF.

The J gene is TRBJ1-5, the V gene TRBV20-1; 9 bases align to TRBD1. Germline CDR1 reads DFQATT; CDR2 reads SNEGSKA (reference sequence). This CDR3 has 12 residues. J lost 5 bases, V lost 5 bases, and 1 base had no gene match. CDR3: CSARDRDQPQHF. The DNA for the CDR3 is TGCAGTGCTCGGGACAGGGATCAGCCCCAGCATTTT.

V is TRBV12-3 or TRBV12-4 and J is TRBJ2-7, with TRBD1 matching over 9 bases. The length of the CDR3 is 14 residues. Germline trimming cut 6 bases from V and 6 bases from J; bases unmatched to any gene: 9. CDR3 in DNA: TGTGCCAGCAGCGAGACAGGGGGAGTTCGCGAGCAGTACTTC. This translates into CASSETGGVREQYF.

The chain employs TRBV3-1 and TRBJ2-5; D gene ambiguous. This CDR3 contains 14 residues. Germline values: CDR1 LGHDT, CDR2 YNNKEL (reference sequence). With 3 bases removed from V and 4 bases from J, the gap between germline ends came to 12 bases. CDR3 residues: CASSHLFSPETQYF. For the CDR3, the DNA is TGTGCCAGCAGCCACCTCTTTAGTCCAGAGACCCAGTACTTC.

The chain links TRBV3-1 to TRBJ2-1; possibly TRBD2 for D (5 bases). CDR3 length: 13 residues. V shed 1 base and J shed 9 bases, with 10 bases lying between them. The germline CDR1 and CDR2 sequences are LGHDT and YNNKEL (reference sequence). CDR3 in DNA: TGTGCCAGCAGCCAAGCTGCCAGCGGTGAGCAGTTCTTC. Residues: CASSQAASGEQFF.

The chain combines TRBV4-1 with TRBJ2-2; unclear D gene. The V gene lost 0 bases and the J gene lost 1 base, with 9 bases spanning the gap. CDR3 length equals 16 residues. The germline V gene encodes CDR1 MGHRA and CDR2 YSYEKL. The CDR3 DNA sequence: TGCGCCAGCAGCCAAGATCGGGCAGGGAACACCGGGGAGCTGTTTTTT. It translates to CASSQDRAGNTGELFF.

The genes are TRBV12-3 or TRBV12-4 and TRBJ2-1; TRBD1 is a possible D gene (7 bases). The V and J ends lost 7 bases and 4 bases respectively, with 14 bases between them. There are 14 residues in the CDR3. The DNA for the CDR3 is TGTGCCAGCAAAGGGGGCGGGGTGTACAATGAGCAGTTCTTC. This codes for CASKGGGVYNEQFF.

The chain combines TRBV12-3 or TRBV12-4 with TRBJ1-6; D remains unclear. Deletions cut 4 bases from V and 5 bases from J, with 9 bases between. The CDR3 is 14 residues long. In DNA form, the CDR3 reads TGTGCCAGCAGTTCTGGGCGGGATAATTCACCCCTCCACTTT. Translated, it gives CASSSGRDNSPLHF.

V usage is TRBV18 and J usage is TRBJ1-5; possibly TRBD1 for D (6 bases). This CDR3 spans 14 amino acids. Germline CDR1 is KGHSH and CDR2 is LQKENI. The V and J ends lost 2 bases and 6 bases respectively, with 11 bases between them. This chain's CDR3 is CASSPGGQRQPQHF. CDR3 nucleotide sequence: TGTGCCAGCTCACCAGGGGGGCAGCGTCAGCCCCAGCATTTT. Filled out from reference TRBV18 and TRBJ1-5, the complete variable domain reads NAGVMQNPRHLVRRRGQEARLRCSPMKGHSHVYWYRQLPEEGLKFMVYLQKENIIDESGMPKERFSAEFPKEGPSILRIQQVVRGDSAAYFCASSPGGQRQPQHFGDGTRLSIL.

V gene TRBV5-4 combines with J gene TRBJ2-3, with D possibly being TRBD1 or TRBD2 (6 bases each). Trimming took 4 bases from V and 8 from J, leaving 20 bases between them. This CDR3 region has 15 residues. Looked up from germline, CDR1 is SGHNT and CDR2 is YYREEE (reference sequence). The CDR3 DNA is TGTGCCAGCAGCCCGACAGGCGGGCGGCGGGGTACGCAGTATTTT. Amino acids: CASSPTGGRRGTQYF.

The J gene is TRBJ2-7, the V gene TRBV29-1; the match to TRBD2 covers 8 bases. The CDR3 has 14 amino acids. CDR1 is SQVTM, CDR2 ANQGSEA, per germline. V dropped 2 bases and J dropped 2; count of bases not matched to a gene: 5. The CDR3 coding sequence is TGCAGCGTTGAATCCAGCGGGGGCACCTACGAGCAGTACTTC. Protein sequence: CSVESSGGTYEQYF.

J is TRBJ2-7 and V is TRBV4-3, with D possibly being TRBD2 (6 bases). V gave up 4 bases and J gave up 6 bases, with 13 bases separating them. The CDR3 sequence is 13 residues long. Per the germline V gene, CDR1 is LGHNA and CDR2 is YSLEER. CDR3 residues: CASSPSAGSEQYF. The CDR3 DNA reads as TGCGCCAGCAGCCCGTCAGCGGGTTCCGAGCAGTACTTC.

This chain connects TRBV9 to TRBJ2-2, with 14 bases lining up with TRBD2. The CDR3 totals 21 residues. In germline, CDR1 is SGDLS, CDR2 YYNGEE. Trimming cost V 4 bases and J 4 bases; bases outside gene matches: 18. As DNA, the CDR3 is TGTGCCAGCAGCCCGGACCCTGGACTAGCGGGGGGCTCCTGGGGCACCGGGGAGCTGTTTTTT. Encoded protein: CASSPDPGLAGGSWGTGELFF.